This section outlines one T cell receptor beta chain sequence together with its context. The antigen is not known. The ViraFEST assay expanded antigen-specific CD4+ T cells with viral peptide pools before sequencing. Upon completion of more than 9 days in culture, CD4+ T cells were isolated. The person had a PCR-confirmed SARS-CoV-2 infection during March to December 2020. Two doses of BNT162b2 or mRNA-1273 vaccine were administered to participants. The entry originates in a study of vaccination effects on CD4 cells after COVID-19. Findings and limits, study-wide: There were few convalescent patients in the study and no early post-infection timepoints.

Here immunoSEQ multiplex PCR was the method, and the copy in TCRdb shows in-frame clones only, minus some. The sample carries 14,000 or so clones, approximately 78% recorded once. Germline CDR1 reads LGHNA; CDR2 reads YSLEER. This CDR3 is 17 amino acids long. With 1 base removed from V and 1 base from J, the gap between germline ends came to 14 bases. V is TRBV4-3 and J is TRBJ2-1; D not certain. Here the sequenced sample was CD4+ T cells from PBMCs cultured with HCoV-NL63 spike peptides, taken after COVID-19 vaccination. This sequence was found in a human donor who had a prior SARS-CoV-2 infection. CDR3 bases: TGCGCCAGCAGCCAAGGGTCGGCGGTAGCATCCTACAATGAGCAGTTCTTC. Protein product: CASSQGSAVASYNEQFF.